The sample holds many counts of the clone carrying this T cell receptor beta chain. Antigen: not known. The sample contains more than one DNA sequence encoding this CDR3. The CDR3 totals 17 residues. J lost 5 bases, V lost 5 bases, and 12 bases had no gene match. TCRdb re-called the PCR reads via MiXCR. Among 30,000 to 35,000 clones listed, 21% were seen once. This record comes from a study of metastatic and nonmetastatic thyroid tumors. In the study overall: From malignant and benign thyroid patients, repertoires in blood and in tumor or nodule tissue were compared. Broader study findings: For both blood and tumor, malignant thyroid tumors reportedly showed significantly higher TCR beta diversity than benign nodules did.

Ahead of thyroid surgery, no patient had received treatment of any kind. This TCR was recovered from a male donor with papillary thyroid cancer or a benign thyroid nodule (not recorded which). Some clones in this sample may be carry-over from other donors' samples. The specimen was tumor tissue. The gene calls are TRBV12-3 or TRBV12-4 and TRBJ2-2; 9 nucleotides match TRBD2. The CDR3 loop reads CASSGTSSGMWTGELFF. CDR3 sequence (DNA): TGTGCCAGCAGTGGTACTTCTAGCGGGATGTGGACCGGGGAGCTGTTTTTT.